This T cell receptor (beta chain) came from a study of T cell responses to AZD1222 COVID-19 vaccine. Overall study findings and caveats: Donor demographics were predominantly white British with a female majority; clonal diversity may be underestimated.

The method was immunoSEQ multiplex PCR; TCRdb's version includes in-frame clones alone and lacks a portion of them. The sample records about 85,000 clones, roughly 88% being singletons. Trimming pared 0 bases from V and 5 bases from J, leaving 9 bases between. Germline V gene lookup returns CDR1 MNHEY and CDR2 SMNVEV (reference sequence). This CDR3 has 14 amino acids. Concerning this clone: As yet, its antigen is unknown.

The clonotype comes from an adult in good health. Here the sequenced sample was peripheral blood, taken on day 0 of MenACWY control vaccination. This chain connects TRBV27 to TRBJ2-3; D could derive from TRBD1 or TRBD2 (5 bases each). The CDR3 DNA sequence: TGTGCCAGCAGTTTATCGGGACCAGGAGATACGCAGTATTTT. Amino acid sequence: CASSLSGPGDTQYF.